The present TCR beta chain was sequenced within a study of blood T cell repertoires in COVID-19. The overall study: The analysed material was cDNA or gDNA that came from T cells, B-cell-depleted T cells, or PBMCs.

Seattle patients were enrolled while actively infected and followed longitudinally. Germline V gives CDR1 SGHNT, CDR2 YYREEE (reference sequence). V was shortened by 2 bases and J by 0 bases, with 18 bases between the two germline ends. CDR3 length: 18 residues. Method: immunoSEQ multiplex PCR; TCRdb's copy keeps in-frame clones and lacks some. The sample has around 300,000 clones, about 87% seen once. The V gene is TRBV5-4, the J gene TRBJ2-1; D might be TRBD1 (6 bases). The TCR was taken from a woman aged 30 to 39 with COVID-19, enrolled during active disease. The sequenced sample consisted of peripheral blood. Written as DNA, the CDR3 is TGTGCCAGCAGCTTTATGATCCGACGAGGGGGCTCCTACAATGAGCAGTTCTTC. As protein: CASSFMIRRGGSYNEQFF.